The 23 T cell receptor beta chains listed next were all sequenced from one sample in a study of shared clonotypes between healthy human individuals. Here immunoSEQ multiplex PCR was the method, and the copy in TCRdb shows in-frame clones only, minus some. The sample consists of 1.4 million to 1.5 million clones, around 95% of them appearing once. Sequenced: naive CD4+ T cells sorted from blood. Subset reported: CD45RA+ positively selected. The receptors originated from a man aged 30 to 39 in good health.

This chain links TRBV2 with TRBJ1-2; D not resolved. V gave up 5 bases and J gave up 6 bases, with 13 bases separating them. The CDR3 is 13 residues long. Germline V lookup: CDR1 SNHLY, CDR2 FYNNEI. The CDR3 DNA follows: TGTGCCAGCAGTCGGGAACCTCCCAATGGCTACACCTTC. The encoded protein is CASSREPPNGYTF.

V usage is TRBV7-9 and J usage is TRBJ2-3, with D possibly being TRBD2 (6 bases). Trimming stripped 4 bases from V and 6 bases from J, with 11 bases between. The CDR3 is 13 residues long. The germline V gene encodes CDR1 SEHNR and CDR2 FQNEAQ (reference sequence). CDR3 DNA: TGTGCCAGCAGCTGGCGGGGCTCGGATACGCAGTATTTT. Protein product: CASSWRGSDTQYF.

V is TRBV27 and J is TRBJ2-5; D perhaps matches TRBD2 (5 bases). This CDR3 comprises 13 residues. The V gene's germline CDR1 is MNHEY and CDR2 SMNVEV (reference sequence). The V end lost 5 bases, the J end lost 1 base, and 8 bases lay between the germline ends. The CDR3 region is CASSTRSQETQYF. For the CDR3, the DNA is TGTGCCAGCAGTACTAGGTCCCAAGAGACCCAGTACTTC.

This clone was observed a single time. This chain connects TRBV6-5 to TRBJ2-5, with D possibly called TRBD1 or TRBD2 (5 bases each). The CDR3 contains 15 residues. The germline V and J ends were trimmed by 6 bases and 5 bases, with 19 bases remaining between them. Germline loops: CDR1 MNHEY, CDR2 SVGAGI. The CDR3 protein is CASRVGQEGWETQYF. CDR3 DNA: TGTGCCAGCAGGGTCGGACAAGAGGGGTGGGAGACCCAGTACTTC.

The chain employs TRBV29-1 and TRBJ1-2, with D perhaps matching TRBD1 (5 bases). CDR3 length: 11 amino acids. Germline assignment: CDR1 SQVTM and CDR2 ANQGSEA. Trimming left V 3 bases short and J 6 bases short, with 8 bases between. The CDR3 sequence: CSVEEQDGYTF. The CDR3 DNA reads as TGCAGCGTTGAGGAACAGGATGGCTACACCTTC.

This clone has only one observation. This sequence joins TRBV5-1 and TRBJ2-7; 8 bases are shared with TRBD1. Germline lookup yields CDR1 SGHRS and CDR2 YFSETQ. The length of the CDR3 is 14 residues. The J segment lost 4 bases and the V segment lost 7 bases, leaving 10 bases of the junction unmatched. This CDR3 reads CASSLDREIYEQYF. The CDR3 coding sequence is TGCGCCAGCTCATTGGACAGGGAAATTTACGAGCAGTACTTC.

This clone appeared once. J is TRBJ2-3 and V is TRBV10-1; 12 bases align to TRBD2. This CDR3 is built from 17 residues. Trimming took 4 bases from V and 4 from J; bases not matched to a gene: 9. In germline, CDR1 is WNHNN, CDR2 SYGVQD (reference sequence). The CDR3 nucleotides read TGCGCCAGCAGTGCTGCCTTCGGACTAGCGGGATCAGATACGCAGTATTTT. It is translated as CASSAAFGLAGSDTQYF.

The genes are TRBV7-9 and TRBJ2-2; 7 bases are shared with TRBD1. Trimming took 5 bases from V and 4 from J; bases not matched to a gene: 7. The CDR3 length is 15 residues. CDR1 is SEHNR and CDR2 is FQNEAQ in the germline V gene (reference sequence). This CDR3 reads CASSPDRAGTGELFF. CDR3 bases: TGTGCCAGCAGCCCCGACAGGGCGGGCACCGGGGAGCTGTTTTTT.

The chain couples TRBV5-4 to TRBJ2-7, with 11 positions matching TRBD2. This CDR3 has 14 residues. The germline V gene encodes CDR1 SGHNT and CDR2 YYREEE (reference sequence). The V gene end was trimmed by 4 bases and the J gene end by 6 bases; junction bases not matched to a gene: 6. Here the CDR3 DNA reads TGTGCCAGCAGCAGTAGCGGGAGGGCCAGCGAGCAGTACTTC. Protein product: CASSSSGRASEQYF. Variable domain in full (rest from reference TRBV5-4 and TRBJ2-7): ETGVTQSPTHLIKTRGQQVTLRCSSQSGHNTVSWYQQALGQGPQFIFQYYREEENGRGNFPPRFSGLQFPNYSSELNVNALELDDSALYLCASSSSGRASEQYFGPGTRLTVT.

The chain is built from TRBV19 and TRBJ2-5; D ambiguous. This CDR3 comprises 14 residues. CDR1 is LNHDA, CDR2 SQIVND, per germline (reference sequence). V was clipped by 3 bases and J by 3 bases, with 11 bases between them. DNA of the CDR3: TGTGCCAGTAGTATGGCGAATCGAGAAGAGACCCAGTACTTC. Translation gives CASSMANREETQYF. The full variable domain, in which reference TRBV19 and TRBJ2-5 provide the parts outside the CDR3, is DGGITQSPKYLFRKEGQNVTLSCEQNLNHDAMYWYRQDPGQGLRLIYYSQIVNDFQKGDIAEGYSVSREKKESFPLTVTSAQKNPTAFYLCASSMANREETQYFGPGTRLLVL.

CDR3 sequence (DNA): TGTGCCAGCACCTCTCGTGGGGCAGGGGGACAGACCCAGTACTTC. Translating it yields CASTSRGAGGQTQYF. The chain has TRBV5-5 and TRBJ2-5, with 7 bases identical to TRBD1. The germline V gene encodes CDR1 SGHKS and CDR2 YYEKEE (reference sequence). Trimming cost V 6 bases and J 6 bases; bases outside gene matches: 14. CDR3 length equals 15 residues.

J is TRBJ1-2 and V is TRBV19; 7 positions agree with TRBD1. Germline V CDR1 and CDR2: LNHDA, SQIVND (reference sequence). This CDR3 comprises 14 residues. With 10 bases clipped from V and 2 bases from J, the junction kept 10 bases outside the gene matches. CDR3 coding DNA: TGTGCCACCGGGGATGTAGGGGGCAACTATGGCTACACCTTC. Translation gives CATGDVGGNYGYTF.

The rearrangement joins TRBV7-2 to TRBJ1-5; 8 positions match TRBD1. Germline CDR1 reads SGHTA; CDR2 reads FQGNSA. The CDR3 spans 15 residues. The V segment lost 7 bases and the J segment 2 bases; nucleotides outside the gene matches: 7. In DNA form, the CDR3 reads TGTGCCAGCACCGGAGGGGGACAGGGCAATCAGCCCCAGCATTTT. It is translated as CASTGGGQGNQPQHF.

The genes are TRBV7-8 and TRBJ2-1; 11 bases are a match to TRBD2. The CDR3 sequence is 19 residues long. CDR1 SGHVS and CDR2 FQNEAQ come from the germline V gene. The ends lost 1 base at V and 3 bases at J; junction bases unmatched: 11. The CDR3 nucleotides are TGTGCCAGCAGCTTAGTTCAACTAGCGGGAGAACATGGCTACAATGAGCAGTTCTTC. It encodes CASSLVQLAGEHGYNEQFF.

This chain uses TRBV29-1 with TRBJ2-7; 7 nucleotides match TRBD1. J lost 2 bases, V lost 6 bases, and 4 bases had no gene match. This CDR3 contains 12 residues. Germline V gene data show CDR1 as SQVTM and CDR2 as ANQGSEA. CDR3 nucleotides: TGCAGCGTGCTGGACAGGACCTACGAGCAGTACTTC. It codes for CSVLDRTYEQYF.

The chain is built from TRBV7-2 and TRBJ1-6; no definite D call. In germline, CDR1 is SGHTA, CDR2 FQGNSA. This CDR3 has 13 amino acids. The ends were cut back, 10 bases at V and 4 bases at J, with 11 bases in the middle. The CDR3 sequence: CATAARYNSPLHF. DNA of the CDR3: TGTGCCACCGCAGCCCGTTATAATTCACCCCTCCACTTT.

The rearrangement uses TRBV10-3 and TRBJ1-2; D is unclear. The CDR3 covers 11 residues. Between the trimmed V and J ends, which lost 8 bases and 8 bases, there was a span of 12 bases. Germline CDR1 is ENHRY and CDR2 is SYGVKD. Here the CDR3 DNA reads TGTGCCATCGGAGGACTGGCCGGCTACACCTTC. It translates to CAIGGLAGYTF.

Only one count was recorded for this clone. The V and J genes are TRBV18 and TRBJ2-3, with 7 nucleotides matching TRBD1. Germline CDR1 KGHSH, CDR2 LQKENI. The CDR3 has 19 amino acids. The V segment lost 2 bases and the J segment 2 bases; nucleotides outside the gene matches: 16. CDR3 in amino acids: CASSPIRTGATGSTDTQYF. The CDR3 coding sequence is TGTGCCAGCTCACCAATAAGAACAGGGGCCACAGGGTCCACAGATACGCAGTATTTT. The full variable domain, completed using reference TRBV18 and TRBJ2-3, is NAGVMQNPRHLVRRRGQEARLRCSPMKGHSHVYWYRQLPEEGLKFMVYLQKENIIDESGMPKERFSAEFPKEGPSILRIQQVVRGDSAAYFCASSPIRTGATGSTDTQYFGPGTRLTVL.

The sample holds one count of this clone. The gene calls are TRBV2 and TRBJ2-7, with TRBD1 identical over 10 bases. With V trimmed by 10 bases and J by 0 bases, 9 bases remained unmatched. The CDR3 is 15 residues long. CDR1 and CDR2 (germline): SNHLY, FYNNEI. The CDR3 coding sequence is TGTGCCAACAAGCAGGGGACAGGGGACTCCTACGAGCAGTACTTC. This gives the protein CANKQGTGDSYEQYF.

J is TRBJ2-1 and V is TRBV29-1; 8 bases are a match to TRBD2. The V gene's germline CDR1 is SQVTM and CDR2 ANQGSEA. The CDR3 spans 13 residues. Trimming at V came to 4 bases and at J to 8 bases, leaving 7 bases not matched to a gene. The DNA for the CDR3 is TGCAGCGTTGCCGGGAGGGCTAGGGATGAGCAGTTCTTC. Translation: CSVAGRARDEQFF.

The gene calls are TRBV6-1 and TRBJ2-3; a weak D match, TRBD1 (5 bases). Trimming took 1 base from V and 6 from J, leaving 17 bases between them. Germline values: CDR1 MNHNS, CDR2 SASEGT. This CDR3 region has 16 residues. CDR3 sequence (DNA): TGTGCCAGCAGTGAAGATGTTTACGGCAGGGCGGATACGCAGTATTTT. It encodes CASSEDVYGRADTQYF.

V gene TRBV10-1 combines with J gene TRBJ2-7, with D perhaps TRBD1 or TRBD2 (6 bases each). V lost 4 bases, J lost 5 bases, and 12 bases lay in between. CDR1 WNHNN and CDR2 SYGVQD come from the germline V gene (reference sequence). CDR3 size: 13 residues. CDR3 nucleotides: TGCGCCAGCAGTGGTCGGGGGCGTGACGAGCAGTACTTC. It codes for CASSGRGRDEQYF.

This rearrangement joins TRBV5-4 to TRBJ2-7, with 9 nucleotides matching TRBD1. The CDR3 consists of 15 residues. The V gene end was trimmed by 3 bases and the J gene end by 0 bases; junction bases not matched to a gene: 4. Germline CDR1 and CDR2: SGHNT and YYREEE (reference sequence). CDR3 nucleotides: TGTGCCAGCAGCTCACCGGGACAGGGCTCCTACGAGCAGTACTTC. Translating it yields CASSSPGQGSYEQYF.